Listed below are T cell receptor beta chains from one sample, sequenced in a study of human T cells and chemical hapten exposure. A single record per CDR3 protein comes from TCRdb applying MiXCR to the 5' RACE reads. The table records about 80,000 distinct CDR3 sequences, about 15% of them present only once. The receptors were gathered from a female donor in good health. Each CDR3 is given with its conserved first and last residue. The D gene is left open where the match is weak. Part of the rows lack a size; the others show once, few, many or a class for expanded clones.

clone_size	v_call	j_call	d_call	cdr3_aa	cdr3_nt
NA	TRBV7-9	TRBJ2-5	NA	CASSLGVDGETQYF	TGTGCCAGCAGCTTAGGAGTTGACGGGGAGACCCAGTACTTC
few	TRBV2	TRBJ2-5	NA	CASTGSRETQYF	TGTGCCAGCACCGGGAGTAGAGAGACCCAGTACTTC
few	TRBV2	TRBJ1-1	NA	CASRLNTEAFF	TGTGCCAGTCGATTGAACACTGAAGCTTTCTTT
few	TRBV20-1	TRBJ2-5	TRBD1	CSASTGGGETQYF	TGCAGTGCCTCGACAGGGGGAGGAGAGACCCAGTACTTC
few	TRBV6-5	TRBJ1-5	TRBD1	CASLTGQRSQPQHF	TGTGCCAGCTTAACGGGACAGCGGTCCCAGCCCCAGCATTTT
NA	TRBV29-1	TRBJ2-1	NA	CSTKGVTHNEQFF	TGCAGCACCAAAGGGGTTACTCACAATGAGCAGTTCTTC
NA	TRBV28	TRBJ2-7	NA	CASSSGGADYEQYF	TGTGCCAGCAGTTCCGGGGGTGCGGATTACGAGCAGTACTTC
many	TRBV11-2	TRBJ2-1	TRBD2	CASSLTPSFRGLARSSYNEQFF	TGTGCCAGCAGCTTAACCCCCTCATTCCGGGGACTAGCGAGGAGCTCCTACAATGAGCAGTTCTTC
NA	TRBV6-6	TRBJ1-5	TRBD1	CASSSFQGAEDQPQHF	TGTGCCAGCAGTAGTTTCCAGGGGGCCGAGGATCAGCCCCAGCATTTT
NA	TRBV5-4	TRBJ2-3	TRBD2	CASSLGGLAGGRTDTQYF	TGTGCCAGCAGCTTGGGGGGACTAGCGGGGGGTCGCACAGATACGCAGTATTTT
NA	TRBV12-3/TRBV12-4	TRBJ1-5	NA	CASERGASNQPQHF	TGTGCCTCCGAGCGGGGGGCTTCCAATCAGCCCCAGCATTTT
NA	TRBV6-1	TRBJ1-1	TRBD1	CASTVDRPNTEAFF	TGTGCCAGCACCGTGGACAGGCCGAACACTGAAGCTTTCTTT
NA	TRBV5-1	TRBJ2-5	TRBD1	CASSQGARETQYF	TGCGCCAGCAGTCAGGGGGCGCGGGAGACCCAGTACTTC
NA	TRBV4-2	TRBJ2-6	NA	CASSPGRVSGANVLTF	TGTGCCAGCAGCCCCGGACGGGTCTCTGGGGCCAACGTCCTGACTTTC
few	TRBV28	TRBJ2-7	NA	CASRKGGGGNSYEQYF	TGTGCCAGCAGGAAAGGGGGCGGGGGAAACTCCTACGAGCAGTACTTC
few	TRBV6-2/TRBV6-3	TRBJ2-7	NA	CASSFRGVTLRGQYF	TGTGCCAGCAGTTTTCGGGGAGTCACTCTACGAGGGCAGTACTTC
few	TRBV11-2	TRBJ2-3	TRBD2	CASSLIGLALYTDTQYF	TGTGCCAGCAGCTTAATCGGACTAGCTTTATACACAGATACGCAGTATTTT
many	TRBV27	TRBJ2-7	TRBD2	CASSLSGLAGDEQYF	TGTGCCAGCAGTTTATCCGGACTAGCCGGGGACGAGCAGTACTTC
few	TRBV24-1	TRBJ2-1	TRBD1	CATSDLRGPYNEQFF	TGTGCCACCAGTGATTTAAGGGGGCCCTACAATGAGCAGTTCTTC
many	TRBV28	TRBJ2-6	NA	CASSLGHSGANVLTF	TGTGCCAGCAGTTTAGGTCACTCTGGGGCCAACGTCCTGACTTTC
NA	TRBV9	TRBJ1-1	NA	CASSVAGQNTEAFF	TGTGCCAGCAGCGTAGCAGGCCAGAACACTGAAGCTTTCTTT
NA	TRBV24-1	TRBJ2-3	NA	CATSASGGRGTDTQYF	TGTGCCACCAGTGCGAGTGGGGGACGGGGAACAGATACGCAGTATTTT
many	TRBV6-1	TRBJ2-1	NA	CASRKGLSYNEQFF	TGTGCCAGCAGGAAGGGGCTCTCCTACAATGAGCAGTTCTTC
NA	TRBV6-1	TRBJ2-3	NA	CASGGPTDTQYF	TGTGCCAGCGGTGGGCCCACAGATACGCAGTATTTT
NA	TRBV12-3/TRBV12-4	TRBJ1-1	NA	CATDWGARTEAFF	TGTGCCACCGACTGGGGGGCGCGCACTGAAGCTTTCTTT
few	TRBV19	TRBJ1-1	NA	CASNGDRSNTEAFF	TGTGCCAGTAACGGAGACAGGTCGAACACTGAAGCTTTCTTT
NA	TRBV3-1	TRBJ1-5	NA	CASSLGRQNQPQHF	TGTGCCAGCAGCCTGGGACGGCAAAATCAGCCCCAGCATTTT
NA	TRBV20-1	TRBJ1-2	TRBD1	CSASPPDRASYGYTF	TGCAGTGCTAGCCCACCAGACAGGGCTTCTTATGGCTACACCTTC
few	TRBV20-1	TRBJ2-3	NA	CSARWGGDTQYF	TGCAGTGCTAGATGGGGCGGAGATACGCAGTATTTT
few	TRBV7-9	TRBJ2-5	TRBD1	CASGRGREETQYF	TGTGCCAGCGGCAGGGGGCGCGAAGAGACCCAGTACTTC
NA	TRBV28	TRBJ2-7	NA	CASTGGRGPYEQYF	TGTGCCAGCACTGGGGGGCGGGGGCCCTACGAGCAGTACTTC
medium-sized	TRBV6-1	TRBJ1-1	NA	CASSEQGYTEAFF	TGTGCCAGCAGTGAACAAGGATACACTGAAGCTTTCTTT
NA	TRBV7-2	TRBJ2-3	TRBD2	CASSSTSGGWGDTQYF	TGTGCCAGCAGCTCCACTAGCGGGGGCTGGGGAGATACGCAGTATTTT
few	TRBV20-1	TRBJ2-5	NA	CSARGWARGIIQETQYF	TGCAGTGCTAGAGGTTGGGCCCGGGGAATCATACAAGAGACCCAGTACTTC
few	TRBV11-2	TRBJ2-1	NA	CASSLGRNNEQFF	TGTGCCAGCAGCTTAGGACGAAACAATGAGCAGTTCTTC
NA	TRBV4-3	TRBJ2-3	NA	CASSQDFPSSTDTQYF	TGCGCCAGCAGCCAAGATTTTCCCTCTAGCACAGATACGCAGTATTTT
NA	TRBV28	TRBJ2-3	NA	CASSPASGGGSTDTQYF	TGTGCCAGCAGTCCCGCTTCTGGCGGAGGGAGCACAGATACGCAGTATTTT
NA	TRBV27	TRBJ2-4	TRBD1	CASRPSTGNKNIQYF	TGTGCCAGCAGACCCTCGACAGGGAACAAAAACATTCAGTACTTC
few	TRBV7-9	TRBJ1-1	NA	CASSRTQGYFEAFF	TGTGCCAGCAGCCGCACACAGGGCTACTTTGAAGCTTTCTTT
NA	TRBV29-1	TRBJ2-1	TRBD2	CSVDRVLAGLYNEQFF	TGCAGCGTTGATAGGGTACTAGCGGGGCTCTACAATGAGCAGTTCTTC
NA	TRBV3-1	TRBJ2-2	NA	CASSQGETQNTGELFF	TGTGCCAGCAGCCAAGGCGAGACACAGAACACCGGGGAGCTGTTTTTT